The text below deals with one T cell receptor (beta chain). The antigen remains undetermined. CDR3 length equals 15 residues. The germline gives CDR1 MNHEY, CDR2 SMNVEV (reference sequence). J lost 7 bases, V lost 8 bases, and 8 bases had no gene match. This sample stems from a study of cytomegalovirus exposure and HLA in healthy donors. At the level of the study: Membership in the Caucasian-associated ancestry cluster was found for around 85% of approximately 400 genotyped donors. Findings and limits, study-wide: In an earlier analysis, most TCR beta V segments were productive about 87% or about 30% of the time.

Vbeta (60) and Jbeta (13) primers were used in the PCR. The method was immunoSEQ multiplex PCR; TCRdb's version includes in-frame clones alone and lacks a portion of them. The profile covers fewer than 200,000 clones, with around 80% appearing a single time and roughly 2% taken by the ten largest. The receptor's source is a man aged 35-49 years in good health and CMV-seronegative. This sequence joins TRBV27 and TRBJ2-7; the match to TRBD2 covers 16 bases. The sequenced material came from PBMCs. CDR3 DNA sequence: TGTGCCAGCGGAGGGACTAGCGGGAGGGGGGGGGAGCAGTACTTC. Its translation is CASGGTSGRGGEQYF.